The entry below describes one T cell receptor (beta chain). Its antigen is still unknown. Germline V gene sequence: CDR1 LGHDT, CDR2 YNNKEL (reference sequence). V was cut by 4 bases and J by 0 bases, with 10 bases left in between. The CDR3 runs 15 residues. This sample is part of a study of T cell responses to AZD1222 COVID-19 vaccine. Study-wide background: Recipients boosted at about 4 weeks or about 12 weeks are pooled.

Assay: immunoSEQ multiplex PCR; the TCRdb copy retains only in-frame clones and omits some. The table records under 130,000 clones, 88% of them present only once. Overall study findings and caveats: The donors showed a predominance of white British ancestry and of females, with possible underestimation of clonal diversity. Only after the peak T cell response were repertoires sampled.

The sequences come from peripheral blood, collected on day 0 of AZD1222 vaccination. This TCR came from an adult in good health. This chain connects TRBV3-1 (or the pseudogene TRBV3-2) to TRBJ1-3, with unresolved D. CDR3 nucleotides: TGTGCCAGCAGCCCACAACTCGGCTCTGGAAACACCATATATTTT. Its protein product is CASSPQLGSGNTIYF.